This T cell receptor beta chain was captured in a study of Graves' ophthalmopathy and Graves' hyperthyroidism. The CDR3 contains 14 residues. Germline values: CDR1 PRHDT, CDR2 FYEKMQ (reference sequence). V was trimmed by 5 bases and J by 3 bases, leaving 11 bases between them. General study points: Sensitivity of around 86% and specificity of approximately 76% were achieved when a 13-signature model separated ophthalmopathy from stable hyperthyroidism. Most thyroid clonotypes expanded beyond 0.001 frequency were also found in blood.

Moderately to severely active ophthalmopathy under 3 months, CAS at least 3, NOSPECS at least 4. A diagnosis was made from clinical symptoms together with serum thyroxine, TRAb, thyroid ultrasound and orbital computed tomography. The TCR beta CDR3 regions underwent amplification from RNA transcripts. First-round RT-PCR employed HTBI primers, with a second-round multiplex PCR after it. MiXCR, applied by TCRdb to the multiplex PCR reads, yields one record per CDR3 protein. The sample includes some 210,000 distinct CDR3 sequences, under 30% of them seen just once. This clonotype was counted many times. Antigen specificity is unknown.

The chain employs TRBV13 and TRBJ1-3, with D possibly being TRBD1 (5 bases). What was sequenced was peripheral blood. This TCR came from a man aged 50-60 years with Graves' ophthalmopathy. CDR3 sequence (DNA): TGTGCCAGCAGCCCCGGGACGCGTGGAAACACCATATATTTT. Its translation: CASSPGTRGNTIYF. The whole variable domain, filled in from reference TRBV13 and TRBJ1-3, reads AAGVIQSPRHLIKEKRETATLKCYPIPRHDTVYWYQQGPGQDPQFLISFYEKMQSDKGSIPDRFSAQQFSDYHSELNMSSLELGDSALYFCASSPGTRGNTIYFGEGSWLTVV.